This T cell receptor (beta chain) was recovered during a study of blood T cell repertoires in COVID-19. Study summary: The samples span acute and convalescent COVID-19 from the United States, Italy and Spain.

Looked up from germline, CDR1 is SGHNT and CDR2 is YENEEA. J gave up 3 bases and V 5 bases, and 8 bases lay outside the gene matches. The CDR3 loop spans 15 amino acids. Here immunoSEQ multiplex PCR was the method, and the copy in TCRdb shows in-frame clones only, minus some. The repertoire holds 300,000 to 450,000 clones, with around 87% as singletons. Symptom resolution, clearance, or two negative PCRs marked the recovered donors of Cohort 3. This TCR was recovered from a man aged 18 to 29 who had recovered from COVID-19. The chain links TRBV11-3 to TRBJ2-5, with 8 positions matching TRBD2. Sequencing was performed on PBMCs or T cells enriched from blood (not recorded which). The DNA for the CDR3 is TGTGCCAGCAGCCTATCCGCCGGGGGGGAAGAGACCCAGTACTTC. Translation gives CASSLSAGGEETQYF.